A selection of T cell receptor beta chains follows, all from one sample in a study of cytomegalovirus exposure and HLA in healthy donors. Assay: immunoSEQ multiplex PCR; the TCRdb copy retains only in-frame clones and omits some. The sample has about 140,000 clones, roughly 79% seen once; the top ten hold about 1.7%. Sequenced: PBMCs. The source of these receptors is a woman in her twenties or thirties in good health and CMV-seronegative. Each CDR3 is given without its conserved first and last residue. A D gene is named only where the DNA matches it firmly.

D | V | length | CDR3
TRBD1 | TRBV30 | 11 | ASAGTDNEKLF
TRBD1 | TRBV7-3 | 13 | ASRAGTGTNTEAF
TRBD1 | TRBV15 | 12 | ATSRDRGLYEQY
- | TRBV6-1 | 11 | AISLVGNTEAF
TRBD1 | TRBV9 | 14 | ASSPREGGLNQPQH
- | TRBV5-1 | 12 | ASSFGEAAYGYT
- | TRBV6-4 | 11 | ASRQGLDTEAF
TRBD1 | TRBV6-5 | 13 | ASSFTGTESREQY
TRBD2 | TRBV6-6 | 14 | ASSYLLAGVEETQY
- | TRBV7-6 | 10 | ASSFGRNEQF
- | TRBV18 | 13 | ASSPAGLHGSEQF
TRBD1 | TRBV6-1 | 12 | ASSLTGYNSPLH
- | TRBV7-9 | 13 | ASSFSGDGATEAF
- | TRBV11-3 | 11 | ASSLDRADTQY
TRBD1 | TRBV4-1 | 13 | ASSQDPQGAGGYT
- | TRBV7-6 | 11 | ASSLYRDKPQH
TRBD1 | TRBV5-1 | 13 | ASSSQTGMNTEAF
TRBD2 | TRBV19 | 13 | ASSRLEAGVPEQF
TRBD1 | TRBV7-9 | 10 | ARTGGLETQY
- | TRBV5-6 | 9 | ASSLVEGYT
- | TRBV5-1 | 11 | ASSPGVGETQY
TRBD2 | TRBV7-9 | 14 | ASTFVTGGPGNEQF
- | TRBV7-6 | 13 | ASSLSRRVNTEAF
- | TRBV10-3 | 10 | ATQGGGYEQY
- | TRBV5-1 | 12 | ASSLGGWRTEAF
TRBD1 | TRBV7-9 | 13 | ASRKTGSSYNEQF
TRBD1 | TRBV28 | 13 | ASSFPSTGAYGYT
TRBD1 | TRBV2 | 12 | ASSSQGMNTEAF
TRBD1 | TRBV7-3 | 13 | ASSGNRGVRAEAF
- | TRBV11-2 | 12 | ASSPRRTGGELF
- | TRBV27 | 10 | ASAMNTDTQY
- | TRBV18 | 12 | ASSASGGDTEAF
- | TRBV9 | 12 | ASSPRLSTDTQY
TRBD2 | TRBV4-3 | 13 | ASSQDVAGAGELF
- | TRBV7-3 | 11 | ASSEFSYNEQF
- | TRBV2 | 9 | ASSVLYEQY
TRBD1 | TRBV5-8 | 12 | ASSEGQGYQPQH
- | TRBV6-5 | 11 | ASSSLGGFGYT
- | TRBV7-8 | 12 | ASSLPFSGETQY
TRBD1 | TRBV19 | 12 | ASSNRDRGYEQY
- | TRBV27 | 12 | ASSFRDKNTEAF
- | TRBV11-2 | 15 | ASSLEAQILVGTEAF
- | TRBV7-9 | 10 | ASSLEQAGVT
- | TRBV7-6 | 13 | ASSLDSGRNSPLH
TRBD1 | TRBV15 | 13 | ATSRDRTGTYGYT
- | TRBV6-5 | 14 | ASSYYLPRGHAGYT
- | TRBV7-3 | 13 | ASSVVGLGNSPLH